The present T cell receptor (beta chain) was sequenced within a study of blood T cell repertoires in COVID-19. TCRdb's copy holds only in-frame clones and misses some; the assay was immunoSEQ multiplex PCR. Among approximately 440,000 clones listed, approximately 86% were seen once. Cohorts were determined from participant-reported clinical history. The CDR3 is 16 amino acids. Looked up from germline, CDR1 is KGHDR and CDR2 is SFDVKD. Trimming left V 0 bases short and J 2 bases short, with 11 bases between. The sample taken for sequencing was PBMCs or T cells enriched from blood (not recorded which). J is TRBJ2-3 and V is TRBV24-1; weak D call: TRBD1 (5 bases). The sequence derives from a woman aged 18-29 years who had recovered from COVID-19. The CDR3 nucleotides are TGTGCCACCAGTGATTTGAAGGGGTGGCACACAGATACGCAGTATTTT. It is translated as CATSDLKGWHTDTQYF.